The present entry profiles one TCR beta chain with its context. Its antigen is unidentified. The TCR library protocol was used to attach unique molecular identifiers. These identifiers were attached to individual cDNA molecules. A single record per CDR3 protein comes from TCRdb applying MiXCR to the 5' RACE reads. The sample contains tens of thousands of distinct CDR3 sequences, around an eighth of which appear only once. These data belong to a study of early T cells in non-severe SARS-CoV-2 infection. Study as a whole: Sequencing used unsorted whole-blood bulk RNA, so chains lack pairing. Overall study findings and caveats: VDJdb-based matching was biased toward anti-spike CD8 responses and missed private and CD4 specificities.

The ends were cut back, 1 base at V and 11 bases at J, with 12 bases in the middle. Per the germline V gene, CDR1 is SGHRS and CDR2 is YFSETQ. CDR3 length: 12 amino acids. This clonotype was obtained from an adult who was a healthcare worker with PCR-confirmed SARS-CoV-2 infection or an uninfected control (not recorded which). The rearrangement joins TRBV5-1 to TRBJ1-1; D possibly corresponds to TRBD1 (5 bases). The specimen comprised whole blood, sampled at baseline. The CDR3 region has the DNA TGCGCCAGCAGCTTGAGGGGCACGAAGGCTTTCTTT. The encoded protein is CASSLRGTKAFF.